This T cell receptor (beta chain) came from a study of T cells in Graves' hyperthyroidism and ophthalmopathy. Study-level results: The blood repertoire included most of the expanded thyroid clonotypes above 0.001.

Concerning this clonotype: Its specificity is not known.

Germline V CDR1 and CDR2: DFQATT, SNEGSKA (reference sequence). V shed 6 bases, J shed 5 bases, and the junction held 9 bases outside the gene matches. The CDR3 has 13 amino acids. Authors of the study amplified TCR beta CDR3 regions from RNA transcripts. The TCR CDR3 was amplified in a first-round RT-PCR using the HTBI primer set. MiXCR, applied by TCRdb to the multiplex PCR reads, yields one record per CDR3 protein. Among around 690,000 distinct CDR3 sequences listed, under 25% were seen once. Ophthalmopathy patients showed a Clinical Activity Score of at least 3, NOSPECS grade of at least 4 and duration under 3 months. Uncontrolled infection, other autoimmune disease, pregnancy or lactation disqualified patients from enrolment. Source material for PBMCs was 10 ml fresh peripheral blood.

The rearrangement uses TRBV20-1 and TRBJ2-7; TRBD1 agrees at 8 bases. The sample consisted of blood. The clonotype comes from a young man with Graves' ophthalmopathy. In nucleotides, the CDR3 is TGCAGTGCCCCCCGGACAGGGACTCACGAGCAGTACTTC. This encodes CSAPRTGTHEQYF.